This is a list of T cell receptor beta chains from one sample in a study of cytomegalovirus exposure and HLA in healthy donors. Data came from immunoSEQ multiplex PCR; TCRdb stores just in-frame clones and leaves some out. Among some 150,000 clones listed, about four fifths were seen once. The specimen sequenced was PBMCs. Receptor source: a man younger than 40 in good health and CMV-seronegative. The CDR3 runs from the conserved cysteine through the conserved F or W. Fields, in order: D gene, clone size, V gene, J gene, CDR3 DNA, CDR3 protein. A D gene is named only where the DNA matches it firmly. Some rows have no size entry. The others give once, few or many, or a class for an expanded clone.

d_gene: NA
abundance: NA
v_gene: TRBV30
j_gene: TRBJ2-1
CDR3nt: TGTGCCTGGAGGGGGGGTACCTTCGATTCGCCACAGTTCTTC
CDR3aa: CAWRGGTFDSPQFF

d_gene: NA
abundance: NA
v_gene: TRBV29-1
j_gene: TRBJ1-1
CDR3nt: TGCAGCGTTGGTGGTTGGCCAAACACTGAAGCTTTCTTT
CDR3aa: CSVGGWPNTEAFF

d_gene: TRBD1
abundance: few
v_gene: TRBV7-9
j_gene: TRBJ2-7
CDR3nt: TGTGCCAGCAGTAAAGGGGGACAGAAGTCCTACGAGCAGTACTTC
CDR3aa: CASSKGGQKSYEQYF

d_gene: NA
abundance: NA
v_gene: TRBV18
j_gene: TRBJ2-7
CDR3nt: TGTGCCAGCTCACTAACCGAAAAAGCAGAGCAGTACTTC
CDR3aa: CASSLTEKAEQYF

d_gene: NA
abundance: few
v_gene: TRBV7-9
j_gene: TRBJ1-5
CDR3nt: TGTGCCAGCAGCGGCACGGACTTGAGCAATCAGCCCCAGCATTTT
CDR3aa: CASSGTDLSNQPQHF

d_gene: NA
abundance: few
v_gene: TRBV21-1
j_gene: TRBJ2-7
CDR3nt: TGTGCCAGCAGCAAGCGCGGATTCTACGAGCAGTACTTC
CDR3aa: CASSKRGFYEQYF

d_gene: NA
abundance: few
v_gene: TRBV7-2
j_gene: TRBJ1-5
CDR3nt: TGTGCCAGCAGCTTAGGGGGGCGTATCAAACAGCCCCAGCATTTT
CDR3aa: CASSLGGRIKQPQHF

d_gene: TRBD2
abundance: NA
v_gene: TRBV7-9
j_gene: TRBJ2-3
CDR3nt: TGTGCCAGCACCCCACTAATAGGTAGCGGGGCTACGCAGTATTTT
CDR3aa: CASTPLIGSGATQYF

d_gene: NA
abundance: NA
v_gene: TRBV13
j_gene: TRBJ2-1
CDR3nt: TGTGCCAGCAGCTTACTCCGGGGGGCCACAGATGAGCAGTTCTTC
CDR3aa: CASSLLRGATDEQFF

d_gene: NA
abundance: NA
v_gene: TRBV9
j_gene: TRBJ2-5
CDR3nt: TGTGCCAGCAGCGGCGCCGGAGCCGAGGAGACCCAGTACTTC
CDR3aa: CASSGAGAEETQYF

d_gene: NA
abundance: NA
v_gene: TRBV14
j_gene: TRBJ2-7
CDR3nt: TGTGCCAGCAGCCTAGGACAGATCTCCTACGAGCAGTACTTC
CDR3aa: CASSLGQISYEQYF

d_gene: TRBD1
abundance: NA
v_gene: TRBV19
j_gene: TRBJ2-4
CDR3nt: TGTGCCAGTAGGGGGGACAGTCAAAACATTCAGTACTTC
CDR3aa: CASRGDSQNIQYF

d_gene: TRBD2
abundance: once
v_gene: TRBV2
j_gene: TRBJ2-1
CDR3nt: TGTGCCAGCAGTACATCCCTCACTAGCGGCAGCTCCTACAATGAGCAGTTCTTC
CDR3aa: CASSTSLTSGSSYNEQFF

d_gene: NA
abundance: few
v_gene: TRBV2
j_gene: TRBJ1-3
CDR3nt: TGTGCCAGCAGGTCGGGGGGAGGAAACACCATATATTTT
CDR3aa: CASRSGGGNTIYF

d_gene: NA
abundance: NA
v_gene: TRBV28
j_gene: TRBJ2-2
CDR3nt: TGTGCCAGCAGCCCTCCGATCTCTAGGCCCTACACCGGGGAGCTGTTTTTT
CDR3aa: CASSPPISRPYTGELFF

d_gene: TRBD2
abundance: NA
v_gene: TRBV27
j_gene: TRBJ2-7
CDR3nt: TGTGCCAGCAGTTTTAGCGGGCCCTCCTACGAGCAGTACTTC
CDR3aa: CASSFSGPSYEQYF

d_gene: NA
abundance: NA
v_gene: TRBV27
j_gene: TRBJ1-4
CDR3nt: TGTGCCAGCGGTCTACAGGTCCACTCAGAGGAAAAACTGTTTTTT
CDR3aa: CASGLQVHSEEKLFF

d_gene: NA
abundance: once
v_gene: TRBV7-6
j_gene: TRBJ2-2
CDR3nt: TGTGCCAGCAGCTTAGTGGGCAGGAAGAACACCGGGGAGCTGTTTTTT
CDR3aa: CASSLVGRKNTGELFF

d_gene: TRBD1
abundance: NA
v_gene: TRBV6-6
j_gene: TRBJ1-4
CDR3nt: TGTGCCAGCACCCAGAGACAGGGTAATGAAAAACTGTTTTTT
CDR3aa: CASTQRQGNEKLFF

d_gene: NA
abundance: NA
v_gene: TRBV28
j_gene: TRBJ2-4
CDR3nt: TGTGCCAGCAGTCGGGGGAGGGCCAAAAACATTCAGTACTTC
CDR3aa: CASSRGRAKNIQYF

d_gene: NA
abundance: few
v_gene: TRBV30
j_gene: TRBJ1-5
CDR3nt: TGTGCCTGGGATATACAGGGAGACGGCAATCAGCCCCAGCATTTT
CDR3aa: CAWDIQGDGNQPQHF

d_gene: NA
abundance: NA
v_gene: TRBV21-1
j_gene: TRBJ1-2
CDR3nt: TGTTTTGGGCGACAAAGAGGGTATGGCTACACCTTC
CDR3aa: CFGRQRGYGYTF

d_gene: NA
abundance: few
v_gene: TRBV6-5
j_gene: TRBJ2-2
CDR3nt: TGTGCCAGCAGTCCTGGGGAGGCCGGGGAGCTGTTTTTT
CDR3aa: CASSPGEAGELFF

d_gene: NA
abundance: NA
v_gene: TRBV28
j_gene: TRBJ1-5
CDR3nt: TGTGCCAGCAGTTTCCCCCGTCTGGCAGGGAGCAATCAGCCCCAGCATTTT
CDR3aa: CASSFPRLAGSNQPQHF

d_gene: NA
abundance: NA
v_gene: TRBV6-1
j_gene: TRBJ2-5
CDR3nt: TGTGCCAGCAGTAAGATTGAGAGATTTCAAGAGACCCAGTACTTC
CDR3aa: CASSKIERFQETQYF

d_gene: NA
abundance: NA
v_gene: TRBV5-8
j_gene: TRBJ2-7
CDR3nt: TGTGCCAGCAGCTTGGTTGGAACAGGGTTGTGGGAGCAGTACTTC
CDR3aa: CASSLVGTGLWEQYF

d_gene: NA
abundance: once
v_gene: TRBV7-9
j_gene: TRBJ1-4
CDR3nt: TGTGCCAGCAGCTTAGGGGCTGCAACTAATGAAAAACTGTTTTTT
CDR3aa: CASSLGAATNEKLFF

d_gene: NA
abundance: NA
v_gene: TRBV18
j_gene: TRBJ1-4
CDR3nt: TGTGCCAGCTCACCTCGGTCGAGGACTAATGAAAAACTGTTTTTT
CDR3aa: CASSPRSRTNEKLFF

d_gene: NA
abundance: NA
v_gene: TRBV6-5
j_gene: TRBJ2-7
CDR3nt: TGTGCCAGCAGTCCCGAGGGGGGGAACTACGAGCAGTACTTC
CDR3aa: CASSPEGGNYEQYF

d_gene: TRBD1
abundance: NA
v_gene: TRBV7-9
j_gene: TRBJ2-5
CDR3nt: TGTGCCAGCAGCTTACCTGACAGGGTCCGGGAGACCCAGTACTTC
CDR3aa: CASSLPDRVRETQYF

d_gene: NA
abundance: NA
v_gene: TRBV15
j_gene: TRBJ1-2
CDR3nt: TGTGCCACCAGCAAAATCAGGGGACCACTTTATGGCTACACCTTC
CDR3aa: CATSKIRGPLYGYTF

d_gene: NA
abundance: NA
v_gene: TRBV5-3
j_gene: TRBJ2-7
CDR3nt: TGTGCCAGAAGCTTGAGCGCTAATTACGAGCAGTACTTC
CDR3aa: CARSLSANYEQYF

d_gene: TRBD1
abundance: NA
v_gene: TRBV28
j_gene: TRBJ1-1
CDR3nt: TGTGCCAGCAGTCCCACAGGGGAAGCGAACACTGAAGCTTTCTTT
CDR3aa: CASSPTGEANTEAFF

d_gene: NA
abundance: NA
v_gene: TRBV7-9
j_gene: TRBJ2-7
CDR3nt: TGTGCCAGCAGCTTAGACAGGGCGAACTCCTACGAGCAGTACTTC
CDR3aa: CASSLDRANSYEQYF

d_gene: TRBD1
abundance: NA
v_gene: TRBV5-1
j_gene: TRBJ1-2
CDR3nt: TGCGCCAGCAGCTCGACAGGGGTAAACTATGGCTACACCTTC
CDR3aa: CASSSTGVNYGYTF

d_gene: TRBD1
abundance: NA
v_gene: TRBV10-3
j_gene: TRBJ1-2
CDR3nt: TGTGCCATCAGTGAGAACAGGGGGGAAGTTGGCTACACCTTC
CDR3aa: CAISENRGEVGYTF

d_gene: TRBD1
abundance: NA
v_gene: TRBV27
j_gene: TRBJ1-5
CDR3nt: TGTGCCAGCAGTCGACAGGGAAAAGTGATGGGGGATCAGCCCCAGCATTTT
CDR3aa: CASSRQGKVMGDQPQHF

d_gene: NA
abundance: NA
v_gene: TRBV9
j_gene: TRBJ2-3
CDR3nt: TGTGCCAGCAGCCCTCCCCAACGGGGGTTAACAGATACGCAGTATTTT
CDR3aa: CASSPPQRGLTDTQYF

d_gene: TRBD2
abundance: NA
v_gene: TRBV10-3
j_gene: TRBJ2-7
CDR3nt: TGTGCCATCAGTGGGTTCGAGGGCGGGGGTGGGGAGCAGTACTTC
CDR3aa: CAISGFEGGGGEQYF

d_gene: NA
abundance: NA
v_gene: TRBV30
j_gene: TRBJ1-2
CDR3nt: TGTGCCTGGAGTGAAAGGGGGACACCTGGCTACACCTTC
CDR3aa: CAWSERGTPGYTF

d_gene: NA
abundance: NA
v_gene: TRBV5-1
j_gene: TRBJ1-3
CDR3nt: TGCGCCAGCAGCTCGACAGTTAACTCTGGAAACACCATATATTTT
CDR3aa: CASSSTVNSGNTIYF

d_gene: TRBD1
abundance: NA
v_gene: TRBV5-1
j_gene: TRBJ1-1
CDR3nt: TGCGCCAGCTCAAGGGGACAGGGGGCGCGGAACACTGAAGCTTTCTTT
CDR3aa: CASSRGQGARNTEAFF

d_gene: TRBD2
abundance: few
v_gene: TRBV14
j_gene: TRBJ2-7
CDR3nt: TGTGCCAGCAGCCAACTAGCGGGAGGATCGGTAGAGCAGTACTTC
CDR3aa: CASSQLAGGSVEQYF

d_gene: NA
abundance: NA
v_gene: TRBV5-4
j_gene: TRBJ1-2
CDR3nt: TGTGCCAGCAGCTCAAACCCGGGATTTAACTATGGCTACACCTTC
CDR3aa: CASSSNPGFNYGYTF

d_gene: NA
abundance: NA
v_gene: TRBV6-1
j_gene: TRBJ2-7
CDR3nt: TGTGCCAGCAGTGCTACAGAGTCCTACGAGCAGTACTTC
CDR3aa: CASSATESYEQYF

d_gene: TRBD1
abundance: NA
v_gene: TRBV6-1
j_gene: TRBJ1-2
CDR3nt: TGTGCCAGCATTATGACCCCCGGGACAGGGGATGGCTACACCTTC
CDR3aa: CASIMTPGTGDGYTF

d_gene: NA
abundance: NA
v_gene: TRBV27
j_gene: TRBJ2-3
CDR3nt: TGTGCCAGCAGTTTTGGGCCGGATACGCAGTATTTT
CDR3aa: CASSFGPDTQYF

d_gene: TRBD2
abundance: few
v_gene: TRBV14
j_gene: TRBJ2-7
CDR3nt: TGTGCCAGCAGCCAGTCGGTCGGGAGGGCCCAGAACGAGCAGTACTTC
CDR3aa: CASSQSVGRAQNEQYF